This passage covers 23 T cell receptor beta chains from one sample sequenced in a study of OX40 agonist ivuxolimab in advanced cancers. Clones were read by immunoSEQ multiplex PCR, and TCRdb kept only the in-frame ones, dropping some. The sample holds roughly 100,000 clones, about 92% seen once. This specimen was CD4+ or CD8+ T cells sorted from blood, taken in a trial of the OX40 agonist ivuxolimab. These receptors were collected from an adult with an advanced solid tumor such as melanoma, head and neck, liver or kidney cancer.

The sample holds one count of this clone. Other DNA variants within this sample encode the same CDR3. V gene TRBV2 combines with J gene TRBJ1-5; no clear D. The CDR3 is 14 amino acids. CDR1 and CDR2 from the germline V gene are SNHLY and FYNNEI. Deletions cut 3 bases from V and 0 bases from J, with 6 bases between. CDR3 DNA sequence: TGTGCCAGCAGTGACTCCCATAGCAATCAGCCCCAGCATTTT. It encodes CASSDSHSNQPQHF.

The chain uses TRBV15 and TRBJ1-1, with TRBD1 matching 9 bases. J gave up 4 bases and V 2 bases, and 5 bases lay outside the gene matches. Germline V gene lookup returns CDR1 LNHNV and CDR2 YYDKDF (reference sequence). The CDR3 covers 15 residues. CDR3 sequence: CATSRTTGGFTEAFF. The CDR3 region has the DNA TGTGCCACCAGCAGAACCACAGGGGGCTTCACTGAAGCTTTCTTT.

On this clone: The sample holds other DNA sequences that translate to the same CDR3. This chain joins TRBV28 and TRBJ1-5; 7 bases match TRBD1. Germline-derived CDR1 and CDR2 are MDHEN and SYDVKM. V trimming: 6 bases; J trimming: 6 bases; junction bases outside the gene matches: 5. The CDR3 has 13 amino acids. The CDR3 DNA reads TGTGCCAGCAGAAGACAGGGTGGTCAGCCCCAGCATTTT. Its translation is CASRRQGGQPQHF.

This rearrangement joins TRBV2 to TRBJ2-3, with D unresolved. Trimming removed 8 bases at V and 4 bases at J, with 16 bases between. The length of the CDR3 is 14 residues. Per the germline V gene, CDR1 is SNHLY and CDR2 is FYNNEI. CDR3 loop: CASVLDAVPDTQYF. The CDR3 DNA sequence: TGTGCCAGCGTCCTTGACGCTGTTCCAGATACGCAGTATTTT.

The CDR3 DNA is TGTGCCAGCAGCCCCCAGTCGATGAATTCACCCCTCCACTTT. Its translation: CASSPQSMNSPLHF. The rearrangement joins TRBV9 to TRBJ1-6; unclear D gene. The CDR3 runs to 14 residues. Germline assignment: CDR1 SGDLS and CDR2 YYNGEE. V lost 4 bases to trimming and J lost 7 bases, with 12 bases between them.

The V gene is TRBV11-2, the J gene TRBJ1-1; 8 nucleotides match TRBD1. Germline CDR1 reads SGHAT; CDR2 reads FQNNGV. The CDR3 spans 14 residues. V trimming: 2 bases; J trimming: 1 base; junction bases outside the gene matches: 0. CDR3 sequence reads: CASSLTGGNTEAFF. CDR3 sequence (DNA): TGTGCCAGCAGCTTAACAGGGGGGAACACTGAAGCTTTCTTT.

On this clone itself: The junction departs from germline at one end; a sequencing error may be responsible. V gene TRBV10-3 combines with J gene TRBJ2-1, with D perhaps being TRBD1 or TRBD2 (7 bases each). Germline V CDR1 and CDR2: ENHRY, SYGVKD. CDR3 length equals 16 residues. The chain's CDR3 is CAIRSQTGRDYDEQFF. CDR3 DNA sequence: TGTGCCATCAGGAGCCAGACAGGGAGGGACTACGATGAGCAGTTCTTC.

The rearrangement uses TRBV30 and TRBJ1-6, with no clear D. The CDR3 sequence is 13 residues long. Germline V gene lookup returns CDR1 GTSNPN and CDR2 SVGIG (reference sequence). With 0 bases removed from V and 7 bases from J, the gap between germline ends came to 7 bases. The CDR3 spells CAWSVGWNSPLHF. The CDR3 DNA sequence: TGTGCCTGGAGTGTAGGGTGGAATTCACCCCTCCACTTT.

This chain uses TRBV6-1 with TRBJ2-4; TRBD2 might be the D (6 bases). CDR1 is MNHNS, CDR2 SASEGT, per germline. V lost 5 bases and J lost 6, with 14 bases in between. The CDR3 has 14 residues. DNA of the CDR3: TGTGCCAGCAGTCCGGGTAGTAGCGGAAACATTCAGTACTTC. It is translated as CASSPGSSGNIQYF.

The CDR3: CASRRGLPDSPLHF. The CDR3 DNA follows: TGCGCCAGCAGAAGGGGACTGCCTGATTCACCCCTCCACTTT. The J gene is TRBJ1-6, the V gene TRBV5-1; possible D gene TRBD1, 5 bases. This CDR3 contains 14 residues. Germline V lookup: CDR1 SGHRS, CDR2 YFSETQ. Trimming stripped 5 bases from V and 8 bases from J, with 14 bases between.

V and J are TRBV10-3 and TRBJ1-2, with D possibly TRBD1 on 6 matching bases. The CDR3 extends over 13 amino acids. Germline V gene sequence: CDR1 ENHRY, CDR2 SYGVKD. Trimming shortened V by 7 bases and J by 5 bases, and 14 bases separated the two germline ends. The CDR3 region has the DNA TGTGCCATCACTCCGACAGGCGATTATGGCTACACCTTC. As protein: CAITPTGDYGYTF.

This clone was seen just once. This rearrangement joins TRBV11-3 to TRBJ1-4, with D perhaps matching TRBD1 (5 bases). CDR1 and CDR2 from the germline V gene are SGHNT and YENEEA. CDR3 length equals 16 residues. V shed 3 bases and J shed 2 bases, with 13 bases lying between them. CDR3 residues: CASSFNGEGTNEKLFF. As DNA, the CDR3 is TGTGCCAGCAGCTTTAATGGAGAGGGGACTAATGAAAAACTGTTTTTT.

The rearrangement uses TRBV28 and TRBJ1-5, with D unresolved. V was trimmed by 8 bases and J by 6 bases, leaving 14 bases between them. CDR3 length equals 13 residues. Looked up from germline, CDR1 is MDHEN and CDR2 is SYDVKM. CDR3: CASETLSGQPQHF. For the CDR3, the DNA is TGTGCCAGCGAGACACTTTCAGGTCAGCCCCAGCATTTT. Using reference TRBV28 and TRBJ1-5 for the parts outside the CDR3, the full variable domain is DVKVTQSSRYLVKRTGEKVFLECVQDMDHENMFWYRQDPGLGLRLIYFSYDVKMKEKGDIPEGYSVSREKKERFSLILESASTNQTSMYLCASETLSGQPQHFGDGTRLSIL.

The V and J genes are TRBV30 and TRBJ2-2, with a possible D match to TRBD2 (5 bases). The CDR3 spans 13 residues. V was pared by 0 bases and J by 5 bases, with 7 bases between. The germline gives CDR1 GTSNPN, CDR2 SVGIG (reference sequence). The CDR3 is CAWSVRGTGELFF. The CDR3 DNA reads TGTGCCTGGAGTGTACGGGGTACCGGGGAGCTGTTTTTT.

The chain uses TRBV7-9 and TRBJ2-3; no clear D. Per germline, CDR1 SEHNR and CDR2 FQNEAQ (reference sequence). Trimming pared 5 bases from V and 1 base from J, leaving 4 bases between. CDR3 length equals 12 residues. The CDR3, as DNA: TGTGCCAGCAGCCAGGGCACAGATACGCAGTATTTT. Translation gives CASSQGTDTQYF.

V usage is TRBV6-6 and J usage is TRBJ2-2, with D tentatively TRBD2 (5 bases). The CDR3 sequence is 11 residues long. The V end was cut by 6 bases, the J end by 7 bases, with 6 bases between. CDR1 is MNHNY, CDR2 SVGAGI, per germline (reference sequence). The CDR3 loop is CASSGNGELFF. For the CDR3, the DNA is TGTGCCAGCAGCGGGAACGGGGAGCTGTTTTTT.

This chain connects TRBV18 to TRBJ1-3; D not resolved. Between the trimmed V and J ends, which lost 3 bases and 4 bases, there was a span of 13 bases. CDR1 and CDR2 from the germline V gene are KGHSH and LQKENI. CDR3 length: 15 amino acids. The CDR3: CASSPARGIGNTIYF. The CDR3 DNA follows: TGTGCCAGCTCACCCGCCCGTGGTATAGGAAACACCATATATTTT.

This chain links TRBV15 with TRBJ2-1; 8 bases fit TRBD2. The V segment lost 1 base and the J segment 7 bases; nucleotides outside the gene matches: 9. The CDR3 loop spans 16 amino acids. In germline, CDR1 is LNHNV, CDR2 YYDKDF (reference sequence). The CDR3 DNA sequence: TGTGCCACCAGCAGAGTGCGAGCGGGAGTATATAATGAGCAGTTCTTC. This codes for CATSRVRAGVYNEQFF. Variable domain in full (rest from reference TRBV15 and TRBJ2-1): DAMVIQNPRYQVTQFGKPVTLSCSQTLNHNVMYWYQQKSSQAPKLLFHYYDKDFNNEADTPDNFQSRRPNTSFCFLDIRSPGLGDTAMYLCATSRVRAGVYNEQFFGPGTRLTVL.

The rearrangement links TRBV29-1 to TRBJ2-5; D gene uncertain. Germline V CDR1 and CDR2: SQVTM, ANQGSEA. The CDR3 covers 11 residues. Deletions cut 8 bases from V and 5 bases from J, with 12 bases between. CDR3 in amino acids: CSLSTRETQYF. In nucleotides, the CDR3 is TGCAGCCTAAGCACAAGGGAGACCCAGTACTTC.

A single count supports this clone. CDR3 sequence reads: CSASPKTGYTF. CDR3 in DNA: TGCAGTGCTAGCCCTAAGACAGGCTACACCTTC. The rearrangement joins TRBV20-1 to TRBJ1-2; D is undetermined. The germline V gene encodes CDR1 DFQATT and CDR2 SNEGSKA (reference sequence). V was pared by 3 bases and J by 8 bases, with 10 bases between. The CDR3 runs to 11 residues.

The genes are TRBV5-6 and TRBJ2-1; TRBD2 is a possible D gene (5 bases). The CDR3 totals 16 residues. Germline values: CDR1 SGHDT, CDR2 YYEEEE. Trimming took 1 base from V and 0 from J, leaving 11 bases between them. The CDR3: CASSLRTRYSYNEQFF. In DNA form, the CDR3 reads TGTGCCAGCAGCTTGAGAACTAGGTACTCCTACAATGAGCAGTTCTTC.

V usage is TRBV30 and J usage is TRBJ1-5; maybe TRBD1 (6 bases). The ends were cut back, 2 bases at V and 9 bases at J, with 20 bases in the middle. This CDR3 spans 15 amino acids. Germline CDR1 GTSNPN, CDR2 SVGIG (reference sequence). CDR3 nucleotides: TGTGCCTGGAGTCCACCCGGGGCACAGGGCCGGCCCCAGCATTTT. Translation gives CAWSPPGAQGRPQHF.

V gene TRBV27 combines with J gene TRBJ1-1, with no clear D. Germline V gene lookup returns CDR1 MNHEY and CDR2 SMNVEV (reference sequence). The length of the CDR3 is 15 residues. V was trimmed by 7 bases and J by 0 bases, leaving 15 bases between them. The CDR3 DNA is TGTGCCAGCAACCCCTTTGCTATTATGAACACTGAAGCTTTCTTT. This sequence encodes CASNPFAIMNTEAFF.